The rows below give T cell receptor beta chains drawn from one sample of a study of blood T cell repertoires in COVID-19. Only in-frame clones appear in the TCRdb table, and some are missing; sequencing was by immunoSEQ multiplex PCR. The profile covers about 410,000 clones, with roughly 88% appearing a single time and 1.4% taken by the ten largest. Sequencing was performed on peripheral blood. These receptors all stem from a woman younger than 45 with active or convalescent COVID-19. Both conserved end residues are part of each CDR3. A D gene is named only where the DNA matches it firmly. A row's size may be missing; if present it is once, few, many or a size class.

once,NA,TRBV19,TRBJ1-3,TGTGCCAGTAGCTCCCACAGCTCTGGAAACACCATATATTTT,CASSSHSSGNTIYF
NA,NA,TRBV2,TRBJ1-6,TGTGCCAGCAGACCGGGAGGCAATTCACCCCTCCACTTT,CASRPGGNSPLHF
NA,TRBD2,TRBV18,TRBJ2-3,TGTGCCAGCTCTCCCCGGCTAGCGGGCACAGATACGCAGTATTTT,CASSPRLAGTDTQYF
NA,NA,TRBV29-1,TRBJ1-1,TGCAGCGTGTCACTCCAGGGAATGAACACTGAAGCTTTCTTT,CSVSLQGMNTEAFF
NA,NA,TRBV5-6,TRBJ1-4,TGTGCCAGCAGCAATGCAGGGTACGATAATGAAAAACTGTTTTTT,CASSNAGYDNEKLFF
once,TRBD2,TRBV5-1,TRBJ2-5,TGCGCCAGCAGCATCGGGACTAGCGGGGGGCAAGAGACCCAGTACTTC,CASSIGTSGGQETQYF
NA,NA,TRBV9,TRBJ1-1,TGTGCCAGCAGCGTTCGCCCTTTCGACACTTTGAACACTGAAGCTTTCTTT,CASSVRPFDTLNTEAFF
NA,NA,TRBV21-1,TRBJ1-5,TGTGCCAGCAGCAGACTGGACAGGGCCGACAATCAGCCCCAGCATTTT,CASSRLDRADNQPQHF
NA,NA,TRBV5-1,TRBJ1-1,TGCGCCAGCAGCCGGACACCGAACACTGAAGCTTTCTTT,CASSRTPNTEAFF
once,TRBD1,TRBV19,TRBJ2-3,TGTGCCAGTAGTATGGGACAGGGATCAGATACGCAGTATTTT,CASSMGQGSDTQYF
NA,TRBD2,TRBV10-3,TRBJ2-1,TGTGCCATCAGCGGACTAGCGGGAGGGCCGGTCAATGAGCAGTTCTTC,CAISGLAGGPVNEQFF
few,NA,TRBV5-1,TRBJ2-7,TGCGCCAGCAGCTTGGGTGGGCTAGCCTCCGCCGAGCAGTACTTC,CASSLGGLASAEQYF
NA,NA,TRBV4-1,TRBJ1-5,TGCGCCAGCAGACAAACCAGGGGTGGAAGCAATCAGCCCCAGCATTTT,CASRQTRGGSNQPQHF
NA,NA,TRBV5-1,TRBJ1-1,TGCGCCAGCAGCTTGGTTGGGGAGGGTGGCGGCACTGAAGCTTTCTTT,CASSLVGEGGGTEAFF
NA,TRBD2,TRBV11-2,TRBJ2-2,TGTGCCAGCAGGTCACTAAGACTAGCGGGGGGGCGAAGCACCGGGGAGCTGTTTTTT,CASRSLRLAGGRSTGELFF
NA,NA,TRBV3-1/TRBV3-2,TRBJ2-3,TGTGCCAGCAGGAAGACTAGCACAGATACGCAGTATTTT,CASRKTSTDTQYF
NA,NA,TRBV27,TRBJ2-2,TGTGCCAGCAGTCCGCCCCTTCGGGGTAACACCGGGGAGCTGTTTTTT,CASSPPLRGNTGELFF
NA,NA,TRBV10-2,TRBJ2-1,TGCGCCAGCAGTGAGGTCGGTAGTCGTTTCAATGAGCAGTTCTTC,CASSEVGSRFNEQFF
NA,NA,TRBV12-3/TRBV12-4,TRBJ1-1,TGTGCCAGCAGTACCGGGGGGGGCACTGAAGCTTTCTTT,CASSTGGGTEAFF
NA,TRBD1,TRBV12-3/TRBV12-4,TRBJ1-2,TGTGCCAGCAGTGGACAGGGGGGTTTCGGCTACACCTTC,CASSGQGGFGYTF
NA,NA,TRBV3-1/TRBV3-2,TRBJ2-7,TGTGCCAGCAGCCAAGAGGCAGGGCGAGGCTACGAGCAGTACTTC,CASSQEAGRGYEQYF
NA,TRBD1,TRBV5-5,TRBJ2-2,TGTGCCAGCAGCGGCCGGGACAGGGATTTATTTCTCGGGACCGGGGAGCTGTTTTTT,CASSGRDRDLFLGTGELFF
NA,NA,TRBV3-1/TRBV3-2,TRBJ2-2,TGTGCCAGCAGCCAAACAAACACCGGGGAGCTGTTTTTT,CASSQTNTGELFF
many,NA,TRBV5-1,TRBJ2-5,TGCGCCAGCAGCTCAGCCCATCCCCAGGGGGAGACCCAGTACTTC,CASSSAHPQGETQYF
NA,TRBD1,TRBV6-5,TRBJ2-5,TGTGCCAGCAGGACCGGGACAGGGGGCGGAGAGACCCAGTACTTC,CASRTGTGGGETQYF
NA,TRBD1,TRBV3-1/TRBV3-2,TRBJ2-1,TGTGCCAGCAGCCGCCGGGACAGGGGGATCCACAATGAGCAGTTCTTC,CASSRRDRGIHNEQFF
NA,TRBD1,TRBV18,TRBJ1-1,TGTGCCAGCTCACCAGAGGACAGGGCGGGGAGCACTGAAGCTTTCTTT,CASSPEDRAGSTEAFF
NA,NA,TRBV18,TRBJ1-2,TGTGCCAGCTCACCGATCGGGGAGCTTGGCTATGGCTACACCTTC,CASSPIGELGYGYTF
NA,TRBD1,TRBV10-3,TRBJ2-7,TGTGCCATCAGGGCGGACAGGGGACCCTACGAGCAGTACTTC,CAIRADRGPYEQYF
once,NA,TRBV11-2,TRBJ2-7,TGTGCCAGCAGCTTAGTGTTCAATAGGGGCCACGAGCAGTACTTC,CASSLVFNRGHEQYF
NA,NA,TRBV5-1,TRBJ1-1,TGCGCCAGCAGCTTGGCCGCGGGGCAGTCTGAAGCTTTCTTT,CASSLAAGQSEAFF
NA,NA,TRBV10-2,TRBJ2-3,TGCGCCAGTTCGGGATCATGGACAGATACGCAGTATTTT,CASSGSWTDTQYF
NA,TRBD1,TRBV7-2,TRBJ1-5,TGTGCCAGCAGCTGGGACAGGTACAATCAGCCCCAGCATTTT,CASSWDRYNQPQHF
NA,NA,TRBV19,TRBJ1-2,TGTGCCACACGCCCAGGGCAGGGTGGTGGCTACACCTTC,CATRPGQGGGYTF
NA,TRBD1,TRBV27,TRBJ2-2,TGTGCCAGCAGTTTCAGACAGGGCTGGGGCGGGGAGCTGTTTTTT,CASSFRQGWGGELFF
NA,TRBD2,TRBV6-5,TRBJ2-1,TGTGCCAGCAGTCGGACTAGCCATGAGCAGTTCTTC,CASSRTSHEQFF
NA,NA,TRBV2,TRBJ1-1,TGTGCCAGCAGCGGGGGAACGAACACTGAAGCTTTCTTT,CASSGGTNTEAFF
few,NA,TRBV2,TRBJ2-2,TGTGCCAGCAGTCCTATACCCGTCGCGAACACCGGGGAGCTGTTTTTT,CASSPIPVANTGELFF
NA,TRBD1,TRBV5-1,TRBJ1-1,TGCGCCAGCAAACAGGGGGCGGGAACTGAAGCTTTCTTT,CASKQGAGTEAFF
NA,TRBD1,TRBV19,TRBJ1-5,TGTGCCAGTAGTCCCCCAGGGGGCGCAAAATATCAGCCCCAGCATTTT,CASSPPGGAKYQPQHF
NA,TRBD2,TRBV5-1,TRBJ2-3,TGCGCCAGCAGCTTGGAGGCGGGGGGTCTAACAGATACGCAGTATTTT,CASSLEAGGLTDTQYF
NA,TRBD2,TRBV28,TRBJ2-7,TGTGCCAGCAGTTTCGTCCCCATAGCGGGAGCATCCCACGAGCAGTACTTC,CASSFVPIAGASHEQYF
NA,NA,TRBV5-5,TRBJ1-1,TGTGCCAGCAGCTTGGACAGGGCTCCTGAAGCTTTCTTT,CASSLDRAPEAFF
few,TRBD1,TRBV27,TRBJ1-2,TGTGCCAGCAGTTTTAAAGGGACAGGGCACTATGGCTACACCTTC,CASSFKGTGHYGYTF
NA,NA,TRBV6-5,TRBJ1-6,TGTGCCAGCAGAATCCAGGGCACTAATTCACCCCTCCACTTT,CASRIQGTNSPLHF
NA,NA,TRBV27,TRBJ1-5,TGTGCCAGCAGTCTGCGGGGTTCATCCCAGCCCCAGCATTTT,CASSLRGSSQPQHF
NA,TRBD1,TRBV5-1,TRBJ2-3,TGCGCCAGCAGCACCGGACAGGGGGCAGATACGCAGTATTTT,CASSTGQGADTQYF
few,TRBD1,TRBV29-1,TRBJ1-1,TGCAGCGTTGAACGGCAGGGGGCTGAAGCTTTCTTT,CSVERQGAEAFF
NA,TRBD2,TRBV5-6,TRBJ2-2,TGTGCCAGCAGCTTGGCGTCTAGCGGGAGGGCCGGGGAGCTGTTTTTT,CASSLASSGRAGELFF
NA,NA,TRBV7-9,TRBJ1-5,TGTGCCAGCAGCGAGGGTGGGGGCCAGCCCCAGCATTTT,CASSEGGGQPQHF
NA,NA,TRBV7-6,TRBJ2-5,TGTGCCAGCAGCAAGACAGCTAGGGCCCAAGAGACCCAGTACTTC,CASSKTARAQETQYF
NA,TRBD1,TRBV2,TRBJ1-2,TGTGCCAGCAGTTCCTCCGGGACAGGGGGCGTCTATGGCTACACCTTC,CASSSSGTGGVYGYTF
NA,NA,TRBV19,TRBJ2-5,TGTGCCAGTAGTATTGGTGGAGGGACAGAGACCCAGTACTTC,CASSIGGGTETQYF
NA,NA,TRBV3-1/TRBV3-2,TRBJ2-5,TGTGCCAGCAGCCAAGACCCGAGTTCGGAGACCCAGTACTTC,CASSQDPSSETQYF
NA,NA,TRBV19,TRBJ1-1,TGTGCCAGTAGTATAGCCAGGGGTCCGGGCACTGAAGCTTTCTTT,CASSIARGPGTEAFF